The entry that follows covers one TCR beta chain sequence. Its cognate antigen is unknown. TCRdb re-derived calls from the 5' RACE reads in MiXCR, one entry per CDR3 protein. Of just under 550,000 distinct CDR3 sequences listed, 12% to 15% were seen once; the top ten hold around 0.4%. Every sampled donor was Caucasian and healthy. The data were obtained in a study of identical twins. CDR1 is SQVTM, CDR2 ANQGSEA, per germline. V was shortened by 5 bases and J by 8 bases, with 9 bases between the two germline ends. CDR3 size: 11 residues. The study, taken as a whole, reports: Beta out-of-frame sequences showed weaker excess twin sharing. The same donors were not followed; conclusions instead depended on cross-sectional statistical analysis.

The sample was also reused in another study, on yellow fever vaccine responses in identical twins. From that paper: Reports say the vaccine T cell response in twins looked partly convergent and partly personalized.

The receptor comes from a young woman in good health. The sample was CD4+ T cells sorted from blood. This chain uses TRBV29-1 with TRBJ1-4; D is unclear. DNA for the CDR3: TGCAGCGTTCAAGGGCGCGAAAAACTGTTTTTT. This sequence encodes CSVQGREKLFF.